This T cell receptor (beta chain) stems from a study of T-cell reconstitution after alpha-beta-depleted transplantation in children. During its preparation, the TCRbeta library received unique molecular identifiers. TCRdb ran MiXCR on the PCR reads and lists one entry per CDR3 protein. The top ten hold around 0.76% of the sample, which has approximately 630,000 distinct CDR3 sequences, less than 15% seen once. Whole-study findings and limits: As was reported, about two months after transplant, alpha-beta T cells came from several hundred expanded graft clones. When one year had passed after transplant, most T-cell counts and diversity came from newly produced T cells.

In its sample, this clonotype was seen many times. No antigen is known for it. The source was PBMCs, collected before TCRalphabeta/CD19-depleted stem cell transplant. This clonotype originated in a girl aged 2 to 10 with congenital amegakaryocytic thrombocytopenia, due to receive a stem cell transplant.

The CDR3 coding sequence is TGTGCCAGCTCGGCGGGAGTTACCTACGAGCAGTACTTC. Translating gives CASSAGVTYEQYF. The V call is TRBV27, the J call TRBJ2-7; 7 nucleotides align to TRBD2. The germline V gene encodes CDR1 MNHEY and CDR2 SMNVEV (reference sequence). The V gene end was trimmed by 8 bases and the J gene end by 2 bases; junction bases not matched to a gene: 6. CDR3 length: 13 amino acids.